The next 26 T cell receptor beta chains were all read from a single sample in a study of blood T cell repertoires in COVID-19. The table came from immunoSEQ multiplex PCR; TCRdb's copy has only in-frame clones and leaves some out. The table lists 130,000 to 150,000 clones, around 85% of them singletons. Sequences were obtained from peripheral blood. These receptors were collected from an elderly woman with acute or convalescent COVID-19.

The rearrangement links TRBV30 to TRBJ1-6; D is possibly TRBD1 (5 bases). Trimming stripped 3 bases from V and 6 bases from J, with 6 bases between. CDR3 size: 12 residues. Germline V gene data show CDR1 as GTSNPN and CDR2 as SVGIG (reference sequence). The CDR3 nucleotides are TGTGCCTGGAGGCAGGGTAATTCACCCCTCCACTTT. Translated, it gives CAWRQGNSPLHF.

This clone was detected a few times. The chain employs TRBV10-3 and TRBJ1-4; unclear D gene. CDR1 is ENHRY, CDR2 SYGVKD, per germline. Trimming took off 2 bases at V and 8 bases at J, with 9 bases between the two ends. CDR3 length: 13 amino acids. The DNA of the CDR3 is TGTGCCATCAGTGAGGATATCAGGGAAAAACTGTTTTTT. Translated, it gives CAISEDIREKLFF.

V is TRBV2 and J is TRBJ2-5; D call uncertain. The ends were cut back, 6 bases at V and 6 bases at J, with 5 bases in the middle. CDR3 size: 10 residues. Germline V gene data show CDR1 as SNHLY and CDR2 as FYNNEI. As DNA, the CDR3 is TGTGCCAGCAGGTTTAAGACCCAGTACTTC. Translated, it gives CASRFKTQYF.

This clone was seen more than once but under ten times. This sequence joins TRBV9 and TRBJ1-4; no definite D call. V was pared by 3 bases and J by 8 bases, with 5 bases between. CDR3 size: 11 residues. Germline V gives CDR1 SGDLS, CDR2 YYNGEE. CDR3 DNA: TGTGCCAGCAGCGCGGGGGAAAAACTGTTTTTT. Its protein is CASSAGEKLFF.

The rearrangement joins TRBV25-1 to TRBJ2-5; tentatively, D is TRBD2 (5 bases). The V gene's germline CDR1 is MGHDK and CDR2 SYGVNS. The CDR3 has 14 residues. V was shortened by 6 bases and J by 4 bases, with 15 bases between the two germline ends. For the CDR3, the DNA is TGTGCCAGCAGCTTTACTCTGGCGGGAGAGACCCAGTACTTC. It is translated as CASSFTLAGETQYF.

This clone showed up just a few times. The chain combines TRBV9 with TRBJ1-1; D gene ambiguous. The germline V gene encodes CDR1 SGDLS and CDR2 YYNGEE. There are 13 residues in the CDR3. The V gene lost 2 bases and the J gene lost 5 bases, with 10 bases spanning the gap. Here the CDR3 reads CASSVHSTTEAFF. DNA for the CDR3: TGTGCCAGCAGCGTGCATTCGACTACTGAAGCTTTCTTT. The whole variable domain, filled in from reference TRBV9 and TRBJ1-1, reads DSGVTQTPKHLITATGQRVTLRCSPRSGDLSVYWYQQSLDQGLQFLIQYYNGEERAKGNILERFSAQQFPDLHSELNLSSLELGDSALYFCASSVHSTTEAFFGQGTRLTVV.

The rearrangement joins TRBV13 to TRBJ1-5, with D unclear. Germline values: CDR1 PRHDT, CDR2 FYEKMQ (reference sequence). The V end was cut by 0 bases, the J end by 0 bases, with 6 bases between. The CDR3 covers 15 residues. This chain's CDR3 is CASSLGTDSNQPQHF. CDR3 coding DNA: TGTGCCAGCAGCTTAGGAACAGATAGCAATCAGCCCCAGCATTTT.

V usage is TRBV5-5 and J usage is TRBJ1-1; maybe TRBD1 (5 bases). The CDR3 has 15 residues. V was pared by 4 bases and J by 3 bases, with 16 bases between. Germline loops: CDR1 SGHKS, CDR2 YYEKEE (reference sequence). The CDR3 reads CASSLMGGAYTEAFF. The CDR3 DNA reads as TGTGCCAGCAGCCTTATGGGGGGAGCCTACACTGAAGCTTTCTTT. The full variable domain, with the rest looked up from reference TRBV5-5 and TRBJ1-1, is DAGVTQSPTHLIKTRGQQVTLRCSPISGHKSVSWYQQVLGQGPQFIFQYYEKEERGRGNFPDRFSARQFPNYSSELNVNALLLGDSALYLCASSLMGGAYTEAFFGQGTRLTVV.

The CDR3 DNA reads TGTGCCTGGACCTTATATAATTCACCCCTCCACTTT. This encodes CAWTLYNSPLHF. The chain couples TRBV30 to TRBJ1-6; no firm D call. Deletions cut 4 bases from V and 4 bases from J, with 5 bases between. CDR1 and CDR2 (germline): GTSNPN, SVGIG (reference sequence). The CDR3 is 12 residues long.

This clone was observed a few times. V and J are TRBV7-9 and TRBJ1-2, with D tentatively TRBD1 (5 bases). Trimming pared 3 bases from V and 6 bases from J, leaving 14 bases between. This CDR3 region has 14 residues. The germline gives CDR1 SEHNR, CDR2 FQNEAQ (reference sequence). The CDR3 bases are TGTGCCAGCAGCTTCGGCAGGGAATGGCATGGCTACACCTTC. It is translated as CASSFGREWHGYTF.

This chain links TRBV5-4 with TRBJ1-2; 8 bases match TRBD1. The CDR3 has 14 residues. J was trimmed by 5 bases and V by 4 bases; bases with no gene match: 7. Germline V gene lookup returns CDR1 SGHNT and CDR2 YYREEE (reference sequence). The CDR3 nucleotides are TGTGCCAGCAGCCCTCAGGGGGCAGCTTATGGCTACACCTTC. This codes for CASSPQGAAYGYTF.

The chain combines TRBV29-1 with TRBJ2-2; a possible D gene is TRBD1 (7 bases). This CDR3 comprises 13 residues. V gave up 6 bases and J gave up 5 bases, with 13 bases separating them. CDR1 is SQVTM, CDR2 ANQGSEA, per germline. The CDR3, as DNA: TGCAGCGTAATCAGGGGGAGGACCGGGGAGCTGTTTTTT. Encoded protein: CSVIRGRTGELFF.

This chain joins TRBV5-6 and TRBJ1-2; 7 bases are shared with TRBD1. CDR1 is SGHDT and CDR2 is YYEEEE in the germline V gene. There are 13 residues in the CDR3. The junction had 8 bases not matched to a gene; V was cut back by 5 bases and J by 7 bases. CDR3 sequence: CASSFTGALGYTF. The CDR3 DNA follows: TGTGCCAGCAGTTTCACAGGGGCTCTTGGCTACACCTTC.

The CDR3 coding sequence is TGTGCCACCAGCACCGGGACAGAGAACACTGAAGCTTTCTTT. Translated, it gives CATSTGTENTEAFF. The chain employs TRBV15 and TRBJ1-1; 7 nucleotides line up with TRBD1. CDR3 length: 14 amino acids. The germline gives CDR1 LNHNV, CDR2 YYDKDF (reference sequence). The junction had 3 bases not matched to a gene; V was cut back by 4 bases and J by 1 base.

The V call is TRBV9, the J call TRBJ1-1; D remains ambiguous. The CDR3 runs to 14 residues. Trimming cost V 2 bases and J 1 base, with 9 bases left between them. The germline gives CDR1 SGDLS, CDR2 YYNGEE. CDR3 nucleotides: TGTGCCAGCAGCGTTACACCTTCGAACACTGAAGCTTTCTTT. The encoded protein is CASSVTPSNTEAFF. Drawing the rest from reference TRBV9 and TRBJ1-1, the complete variable domain is DSGVTQTPKHLITATGQRVTLRCSPRSGDLSVYWYQQSLDQGLQFLIQYYNGEERAKGNILERFSAQQFPDLHSELNLSSLELGDSALYFCASSVTPSNTEAFFGQGTRLTVV.

The chain couples TRBV2 to TRBJ2-6; D uncertain. The V end lost 6 bases, the J end lost 4 bases, and 16 bases lay between the germline ends. This CDR3 contains 16 residues. The germline V gene encodes CDR1 SNHLY and CDR2 FYNNEI. The CDR3 region is CASRQGASRGANVLTF. The CDR3 DNA reads as TGTGCCAGCAGGCAAGGTGCTTCCAGGGGGGCCAACGTCCTGACTTTC.

The rearrangement uses TRBV5-8 and TRBJ2-1; D is ambiguous. V was shortened by 0 bases and J by 9 bases, with 13 bases between the two germline ends. Germline V gene sequence: CDR1 SGHTS, CDR2 YDEGEE. CDR3 length equals 14 residues. CDR3 DNA: TGTGCCAGCAGCTTGGACACGTTATTTGGTGAGCAGTTCTTC. Translated, it gives CASSLDTLFGEQFF.

The J gene is TRBJ1-5, the V gene TRBV19; 8 positions agree with TRBD1. V was clipped by 7 bases and J by 1 base; unmatched bases: 0. The CDR3 loop spans 13 amino acids. Germline CDR1 and CDR2: LNHDA and SQIVND (reference sequence). The CDR3: CASTGGSNQPQHF. CDR3 sequence (DNA): TGTGCCAGTACAGGGGGCAGCAATCAGCCCCAGCATTTT.

The CDR3 protein is CASSLGTAASYEQYF. The DNA for the CDR3 is TGTGCCAGCAGCTTAGGGACAGCCGCCTCCTACGAGCAGTACTTC. The chain has TRBV7-6 and TRBJ2-7; tentatively, D is TRBD1 (6 bases). Germline V gives CDR1 SGHVS, CDR2 FNYEAQ. V lost 1 base, J lost 0 bases, and 10 bases lay in between. There are 15 residues in the CDR3.

The genes are TRBV20-1 and TRBJ2-7; D unresolved. The germline V gene encodes CDR1 DFQATT and CDR2 SNEGSKA (reference sequence). V gave up 6 bases and J gave up 4 bases, with 7 bases separating them. The CDR3 totals 10 residues. Written as DNA, the CDR3 is TGCAGTGCCGGTACTTACGAGCAGTACTTC. This codes for CSAGTYEQYF.

The J gene is TRBJ2-1, the V gene TRBV7-7, with 11 bases identical to TRBD2. There are 15 residues in the CDR3. The germline CDR1 and CDR2 sequences are SSHAT and FNYEAQ (reference sequence). Trimming removed 5 bases from V and 5 bases from J; junction bases left unmatched: 5. CDR3 region: CASSLRGLADNEQFF. CDR3 sequence (DNA): TGTGCCAGCAGCCTTAGGGGACTAGCGGACAATGAGCAGTTCTTC.

The chain combines TRBV13 with TRBJ2-6; 7 nucleotides match TRBD2. V lost 5 bases, J lost 0 bases, and 7 bases stayed unmatched. The CDR3 loop spans 17 amino acids. The germline gives CDR1 PRHDT, CDR2 FYEKMQ (reference sequence). The CDR3 DNA is TGTGCCAGCAGCAAGGGACTACTCCCCTCTGGGGCCAACGTCCTGACTTTC. Amino acid sequence: CASSKGLLPSGANVLTF.

V gene TRBV12-3 or TRBV12-4 combines with J gene TRBJ2-1; 8 positions agree with TRBD1. With V trimmed by 2 bases and J by 11 bases, 5 bases remained unmatched. The CDR3 spans 13 residues. CDR3 region: CASSLQDRDQQFF. As DNA, the CDR3 is TGTGCCAGCAGTTTACAGGACAGGGACCAGCAGTTCTTC.

This clone has more than one count but fewer than ten. The same CDR3 also results from other DNA sequences found in this sample. The J gene is TRBJ1-2, the V gene TRBV3-1 (or the pseudogene TRBV3-2), with D possibly TRBD1 on 6 matching bases. Germline CDR1 is LGHDT and CDR2 is YNNKEL (reference sequence). The CDR3 totals 14 residues. The ends were cut back, 9 bases at V and 4 bases at J, with 18 bases in the middle. The CDR3 reads CASSPTGGGYGYTF. The CDR3, as DNA: TGTGCCAGTTCCCCAACGGGAGGGGGCTATGGCTACACCTTC.

The rearrangement joins TRBV7-3 to TRBJ2-3, with TRBD2 matching over 14 bases. The CDR3 covers 18 residues. Germline V lookup: CDR1 SGHTA, CDR2 FQGTGA. The V gene end was trimmed by 5 bases and the J gene end by 4 bases; junction bases not matched to a gene: 11. This chain's CDR3 is CASSRLGLAGGGSDTQYF. The CDR3 nucleotides read TGTGCCAGCAGCCGGCTCGGACTAGCGGGGGGTGGGTCAGATACGCAGTATTTT.

This clone turned up a few times. The chain has TRBV9 and TRBJ1-5; D is undetermined. V lost 0 bases and J 3 bases, leaving 7 bases between the germline ends. Germline lookup yields CDR1 SGDLS and CDR2 YYNGEE. This CDR3 is 14 amino acids long. DNA for the CDR3: TGTGCCAGCAGCGTAGACAGTGACAATCAGCCCCAGCATTTT. Translating gives CASSVDSDNQPQHF.